This T cell receptor beta chain was observed in a study of T cells after yellow fever vaccination. Study-level results: A limited proportion of clonotypes was detected within both the CD4 and CD8 compartments.

Points on this clonotype: As yet, its antigen is unknown.

TCRdb used MiXCR to reprocess the 5' RACE reads, holding one entry per CDR3 protein. The sample includes 300,000 to 400,000 distinct CDR3 sequences, around 4.1% of them seen just once. The CDR3 covers 13 residues. Germline V lookup: CDR1 SGHTA, CDR2 FQGNSA. The trim removed 6 bases at V and 3 bases at J, leaving 3 bases unmatched. Sample: PBMCs, taken 5 days after the yellow fever booster vaccination. This chain joins TRBV7-2 and TRBJ2-5; TRBD1 matches 8 bases. This clonotype was obtained from a man between 18 and 29 years old who received the YFV17D yellow fever vaccine. The CDR3 coding sequence is TGTGCCAGCAGGCAGACAGGGGAAGAGACCCAGTACTTC. Translation gives CASRQTGEETQYF.